The rows below give T cell receptor beta chains drawn from one sample of a study of CXCR3-negative and CXCR3-positive naive CD8 T cells. TCRdb reanalyzed the 5' RACE reads, giving one entry per CDR3 protein sequence and no DNA. The sample holds 20,000 to 30,000 distinct CDR3 sequences. Sequenced: naive CXCR3- CD8+ T cells from blood. These receptors were taken from a human donor in good health. Some clones in this sample may be carry-over from other donors' samples. Both conserved end residues are part of each CDR3. Only part of the rows carry a size: once, few, many, or a class if the clone is expanded.

TRBJ2-7 | TRBV7-9 | NA | CASSLGHGTESYEQYF
TRBJ2-1 | TRBV7-9 | NA | CASSPGGTTHEQFF
TRBJ2-7 | TRBV5-4 | NA | CASSLVYGGNEQYF
TRBJ1-3 | TRBV13 | NA | CASSFRRTNQNTIYF
TRBJ2-1 | TRBV6-1 | NA | CASNRRQDDYNEQFF
TRBJ1-2 | TRBV4-3 | NA | CASSQDRENYGYTF
TRBJ1-1 | TRBV4-1 | NA | CASSQLRDTEAFF
TRBJ1-1 | TRBV12-3/TRBV12-4 | NA | CGTGLMNTEAFF
TRBJ2-7 | TRBV4-3 | NA | CASSQDRGITYEQYF
TRBJ2-1 | TRBV7-6 | medium-sized | CASSSTGGGSYNEQFF